These T cell receptor beta chains were read from a single sample in a study of OX40 agonist ivuxolimab in advanced cancers. Profiled with immunoSEQ multiplex PCR; TCRdb holds only in-frame clones, not every one. The data hold some 49,000 clones, with about 85% observed a single time. The sample in question was CD4+ or CD8+ T cells sorted from blood, obtained in a trial of the OX40 agonist ivuxolimab. These receptors all come from an adult with an advanced solid tumor such as melanoma, head and neck, liver or kidney cancer. CDR3s include the opening cysteine and the closing phenylalanine or tryptophan. A D gene is named only where the DNA matches it firmly. Some rows have no size entry. The others give once, few or many, or a class for an expanded clone.

>NA|NA|TRBJ1-1|14|TRBV4-1
CASSQVPGVAEAFF
TGCGCCAGCAGCCAAGTTCCGGGGGTTGCTGAAGCTTTCTTT
>NA|NA|TRBJ1-1|14|TRBV9
CASRGGNKNTEAFF
TGTGCCAGCAGGGGAGGAAATAAGAACACTGAAGCTTTCTTT
>NA|NA|TRBJ1-6|14|TRBV10-3
CAISESSYNSPLHF
TGTGCCATCAGTGAGTCGTCCTATAATTCACCCCTCCACTTT
>TRBD1|NA|TRBJ2-7|15|TRBV7-9
CASSHPGDRGYEQYF
TGTGCCAGCAGCCACCCCGGGGACAGGGGTTACGAGCAGTACTTC
>NA|NA|TRBJ2-2|12|TRBV7-9
CASSLGTGELFF
TGTGCCAGCAGCTTAGGCACCGGGGAGCTGTTTTTT
>NA|few|TRBJ1-1|13|TRBV7-9
CASSLTVRGVAFF
TGTGCCAGCAGCCTAACGGTCAGAGGGGTAGCTTTCTTT
>TRBD1|NA|TRBJ2-1|14|TRBV6-1
CASSGGQLRNEQFF
TGTGCCAGCAGTGGGGGACAGCTCCGTAATGAGCAGTTCTTC
>NA|NA|TRBJ1-1|13|TRBV25-1
CASSLPGNTEAFF
TGTGCCAGCAGCCTGCCAGGGAACACTGAAGCTTTCTTT
>TRBD1|NA|TRBJ1-4|18|TRBV28
CASSLWGFDRVHNEKLFF
TGTGCCAGCAGTTTATGGGGCTTCGACAGGGTTCATAATGAAAAACTGTTTTTT
>TRBD1|NA|TRBJ1-2|15|TRBV9
CASSVGWTGVGGYTF
TGTGCCAGCAGCGTAGGGTGGACAGGGGTTGGGGGCTACACCTTC
>NA|few|TRBJ2-1|14|TRBV5-5
CASSFPRDNNEQFF
TGTGCCAGCAGCTTCCCACGGGACAACAATGAGCAGTTCTTC
>NA|NA|TRBJ1-5|11|TRBV28
CASSFRAGQHF
TGTGCCAGCAGTTTTAGGGCAGGCCAGCATTTT
>NA|NA|TRBJ2-3|13|TRBV7-3
CASDRTGTDTQYF
TGTGCCAGCGACAGGACGGGCACAGATACGCAGTATTTT
>NA|NA|TRBJ1-2|13|TRBV7-3
CASSTPEGYGYTF
TGTGCCAGCAGCACGCCTGAAGGCTATGGCTACACCTTC
>NA|few|TRBJ2-5|15|TRBV4-1
CASSQDPGREETQYF
TGCGCCAGCAGCCAAGATCCGGGCAGGGAGGAGACCCAGTACTTC
>TRBD1|NA|TRBJ2-1|12|TRBV9
CASSGGQNEQFF
TGTGCCAGCAGCGGGGGACAGAATGAGCAGTTCTTC